The 18 T cell receptor beta chains reported below all come from one sample, sequenced in a study of blood T cells in healthy people across ages. A second PCR, run for roughly 7 to 11 cycles, used a sample-barcoded 5' primer plus a J-beta primer mix. TCRdb itself ran the 5' RACE reads through MiXCR, one entry per CDR3 protein. The data show 1.5 million to 2 million distinct CDR3 sequences, about 31% seen once. Material for sequencing was blood. The origin of the receptors is a woman aged 25-40 years in good health.

This clonotype has just one count. A read error may explain this, as a much larger clone is one base away. V is TRBV7-2 and J is TRBJ2-3, with 8 bases lining up with TRBD2. The trim removed 2 bases at V and 8 bases at J, leaving 6 bases unmatched. CDR1 is SGHTA and CDR2 is FQGNSA in the germline V gene. CDR3 size: 14 residues. CDR3 bases: TGTGCCAGCAGCTTAACTAGCGGAGCAGTTACGCAGTATTTT. It yields the protein CASSLTSGAVTQYF.

The chain links TRBV2 to TRBJ2-1; TRBD2 matches 9 bases. Germline assignment: CDR1 SNHLY and CDR2 FYNNEI. V shed 1 base and J 8 bases; nucleotides not matched to a gene: 18. The CDR3 covers 19 residues. The CDR3 bases are TGTGCCAGCAGTGAAGGGGGCTTAAGTGTGCGGGAGGGCCGTGATGAGCAGTTCTTC. Translation gives CASSEGGLSVREGRDEQFF.

The chain combines TRBV5-1 with TRBJ2-2, with D possibly TRBD2 on 6 matching bases. The CDR3 spans 15 residues. Per the germline V gene, CDR1 is SGHRS and CDR2 is YFSETQ. The V and J ends lost 4 bases and 5 bases respectively, with 15 bases between them. CDR3 DNA sequence: TGCGCCAGCAGCGGGGGGAGCTCAAAGACCGGGGAGCTGTTTTTT. Residues: CASSGGSSKTGELFF.

The V call is TRBV6-1, the J call TRBJ1-1; 9 positions match TRBD1. The trim removed 7 bases at V and 4 bases at J, leaving 7 bases unmatched. Germline V gives CDR1 MNHNS, CDR2 SASEGT. This CDR3 region has 14 residues. The CDR3 nucleotides read TGTGCCAGCACCGACCCGGACAGGGGCACTGAAGCTTTCTTT. Its protein product is CASTDPDRGTEAFF.

This clonotype was seen a few times. This chain uses TRBV24-1 with TRBJ2-1, with 9 nucleotides matching TRBD2. CDR1 and CDR2 (germline): KGHDR, SFDVKD. The CDR3 runs to 16 residues. V lost 1 base to trimming and J lost 8 bases; unmatched junction nucleotides: 8. CDR3 sequence: CATSDFPLAGSHEQFF. The CDR3 nucleotides read TGTGCCACCAGTGATTTTCCACTAGCGGGTTCGCATGAGCAGTTCTTC.

The V and J genes are TRBV3-1 and TRBJ1-2, with no clear D. The length of the CDR3 is 12 residues. V was clipped by 1 base and J by 8 bases, with 8 bases between them. Germline V gene data show CDR1 as LGHDT and CDR2 as YNNKEL (reference sequence). As DNA, the CDR3 is TGTGCCAGCAGCCAAGCCCTTGCCGGCTACACCTTC. It translates to CASSQALAGYTF.

The chain couples TRBV20-1 to TRBJ1-5; TRBD1 is a possible D gene (6 bases). This CDR3 is 14 amino acids long. The V and J ends lost 5 bases and 5 bases respectively, with 16 bases between them. From germline, CDR1 is DFQATT and CDR2 SNEGSKA (reference sequence). The CDR3 coding sequence is TGCAGTGCTGAGACGGGGGGCCTAGATCAGCCCCAGCATTTT. Translated, it gives CSAETGGLDQPQHF.

This clonotype was observed a few times. The V call is TRBV3-1, the J call TRBJ2-5; D perhaps matches TRBD1 (6 bases). The germline gives CDR1 LGHDT, CDR2 YNNKEL (reference sequence). The CDR3 extends over 15 amino acids. V gave up 4 bases and J gave up 4 bases, with 16 bases separating them. For the CDR3, the DNA is TGTGCCAGCAGCCTTACAGGGTATGCTGGAGAGACCCAGTACTTC. This gives the protein CASSLTGYAGETQYF.

This clonotype showed up just a few times. The rearrangement uses TRBV29-1 and TRBJ2-7, with D perhaps given as TRBD1 or TRBD2 (5 bases each). From germline, CDR1 is SQVTM and CDR2 ANQGSEA. The CDR3 totals 13 residues. V was clipped by 3 bases and J by 1 base, with 10 bases between them. The CDR3 loop reads CSVDRGDSYEQYF. In DNA, the CDR3 is TGCAGCGTTGATAGAGGGGATTCCTACGAGCAGTACTTC.

This clonotype was recorded at least ten times. The chain joins TRBV6-1 to TRBJ2-3, with D possibly TRBD1 on 5 matching bases. The ends were cut back, 0 bases at V and 7 bases at J, with 5 bases in the middle. The CDR3 is 12 amino acids. CDR1 MNHNS and CDR2 SASEGT come from the germline V gene. The DNA of the CDR3 is TGTGCCAGCAGTGAAGCGGGGCATACGCAGTATTTT. Its translation is CASSEAGHTQYF.

The chain uses TRBV10-3 and TRBJ2-1, with a possible D match to TRBD2 (5 bases). Germline CDR1 ENHRY, CDR2 SYGVKD. The ends were cut back, 6 bases at V and 4 bases at J, with 7 bases in the middle. The CDR3 is 12 residues long. The chain's CDR3 is CAIREEYNEQFF. The CDR3 DNA follows: TGTGCCATCAGGGAGGAATACAATGAGCAGTTCTTC.

A few counts support this clonotype. Sequence at one end of the junction differs from germline and may be a read error. The genes are TRBV10-3 and TRBJ1-4; a possible D gene is TRBD1 (6 bases). Germline loops: CDR1 ENHRY, CDR2 SYGVKD. The CDR3 is 15 amino acids. This CDR3 reads CANSDPGVLEEKLFF. The DNA of the CDR3 is TGTGCCAACAGTGATCCAGGGGTATTAGAAGAAAAACTGTTTTTT.

The V call is TRBV7-9, the J call TRBJ1-5, with D unclear. Trimming took 4 bases from V and 3 from J, leaving 7 bases between them. CDR1 and CDR2 (germline): SEHNR, FQNEAQ (reference sequence). The CDR3 has 13 amino acids. The CDR3 loop reads CASSSQPNQPQHF. CDR3 nucleotides: TGTGCCAGCAGCTCGCAACCCAATCAGCCCCAGCATTTT.

This clonotype was picked up a small number of times. The chain has TRBV11-2 and TRBJ2-7; 11 positions agree with TRBD2. This CDR3 spans 15 amino acids. CDR1 is SGHAT and CDR2 is FQNNGV in the germline V gene. The J segment lost 3 bases and the V segment lost 8 bases, leaving 9 bases of the junction unmatched. CDR3 bases: TGTGCCAGCTCTGAAGTTAGCGGGGGGGTCTACGAGCAGTACTTC. Protein sequence: CASSEVSGGVYEQYF.

The chain combines TRBV6-2 or TRBV6-3 with TRBJ2-7, with TRBD2 matching 7 bases. J lost 7 bases, V lost 4 bases, and 19 bases had no gene match. The CDR3 consists of 17 residues. Germline assignment: CDR1 MNHEY and CDR2 SVGEGT. DNA of the CDR3: TGTGCCAGCAGTTTCACACCGGGACTAACGATCTACAATGAGCAGTACTTC. It translates to CASSFTPGLTIYNEQYF.

J is TRBJ2-5 and V is TRBV2; the D is unclear. The germline gives CDR1 SNHLY, CDR2 FYNNEI. There are 11 residues in the CDR3. V lost 6 bases and J 6 bases, leaving 8 bases between the germline ends. In DNA form, the CDR3 reads TGTGCCAGCAGGCCGTTCCAGACCCAGTACTTC. Translating it yields CASRPFQTQYF.

The table lists this clonotype with a few counts. The chain joins TRBV27 to TRBJ1-2; no firm D call. This CDR3 is 14 amino acids long. Trimming stripped 2 bases from V and 4 bases from J, with 11 bases between. The germline V gene encodes CDR1 MNHEY and CDR2 SMNVEV (reference sequence). Written as DNA, the CDR3 is TGTGCCAGCAGTTTAGAAGGGTTAAGCTATGGCTACACCTTC. Translated, it gives CASSLEGLSYGYTF.

This clonotype has ten or more counts. V usage is TRBV4-1 and J usage is TRBJ2-1, with a possible D match to TRBD2 (6 bases). V lost 1 base and J lost 6, with 13 bases in between. The CDR3 sequence is 15 residues long. Per the germline V gene, CDR1 is MGHRA and CDR2 is YSYEKL. The CDR3 sequence: CASSQGGLAFNEQFF. In DNA, the CDR3 is TGCGCCAGCAGCCAAGGAGGCCTAGCGTTCAATGAGCAGTTCTTC.